Shown below are 9 T cell receptor beta chains from a single sample sequenced in a study of CD8 T cells in ankylosing spondylitis. Study-wide points: In ankylosing spondylitis blood, a motif of fewer than 10 highly homologous TCR beta variants appeared characteristic.

TCRdb used MiXCR to reprocess the 5' RACE reads, holding one entry per CDR3 protein. Here the sample spans around 770,000 distinct CDR3 sequences, roughly 19% being singletons. The antigens these receptors bind are not known. Sequenced sample: blood, either unsorted or a sorted T cell fraction (not recorded which). The receptors come from a male donor with ankylosing spondylitis.

The rearrangement joins TRBV5-5 to TRBJ2-7; TRBD2 is a possible D gene (5 bases). V lost 4 bases to trimming and J lost 1 base, with 18 bases between them. The CDR3 consists of 16 residues. CDR1 is SGHKS, CDR2 YYEKEE, per germline (reference sequence). The CDR3 coding sequence is TGTGCCAGCAGCAAAACAGCGGACCGAATGTCCTACGAGCAGTACTTC. Amino acids: CASSKTADRMSYEQYF.

This clonotype was counted a single time. This chain links TRBV11-2 with TRBJ2-3; D assignment may be TRBD1 or TRBD2 (5 bases each). The V gene lost 4 bases and the J gene lost 1 base, with 9 bases spanning the gap. This CDR3 is built from 14 residues. Per germline, CDR1 SGHAT and CDR2 FQNNGV. CDR3 DNA: TGTGCCAGCAGCTCGTGGGGACGCACAGATACGCAGTATTTT. Translated, it gives CASSSWGRTDTQYF.

The rearrangement joins TRBV29-1 to TRBJ1-1, with 9 positions matching TRBD1. After removal of 1 base from V and 4 bases from J, the junction contained 13 bases not matched to a gene. The CDR3 loop spans 17 amino acids. Germline V CDR1 and CDR2: SQVTM, ANQGSEA. The CDR3 here is CSVEGAKGTGRFTEAFF. CDR3 coding DNA: TGCAGCGTTGAAGGCGCAAAAGGGACAGGGAGATTCACTGAAGCTTTCTTT.

As to this clonotype: Possible read error: a much larger clone is one base away. The CDR3 region has the DNA TGTGCCAGCAGCATGACCTACGAGCAGTACTTC. Translation gives CASSMTYEQYF. The chain uses TRBV7-9 and TRBJ2-7; no reliable D call. Trimming removed 5 bases from V and 2 bases from J, with 4 bases in between. CDR3 length: 11 amino acids. Germline CDR1 and CDR2: SEHNR and FQNEAQ (reference sequence).

The rearrangement uses TRBV29-1 and TRBJ2-5; unclear D gene. Germline values: CDR1 SQVTM, CDR2 ANQGSEA. The CDR3 is 17 residues long. V lost 8 bases, J lost 2 bases, and 27 bases lay in between. CDR3: CSTTPGPRSGQQETQYF. The CDR3 coding sequence is TGCAGCACCACCCCCGGCCCTCGCTCAGGCCAACAAGAGACCCAGTACTTC.

This clonotype came up a few times. The chain is built from TRBV7-2 and TRBJ2-3, with TRBD2 identical over 11 bases. This CDR3 is built from 13 residues. Per the germline V gene, CDR1 is SGHTA and CDR2 is FQGNSA. With V trimmed by 6 bases and J by 4 bases, 0 bases remained unmatched. The CDR3 loop reads CASRTSGADTQYF. The CDR3, as DNA: TGTGCCAGCAGGACTAGCGGGGCAGATACGCAGTATTTT.

V is TRBV5-6 and J is TRBJ2-1; a weak D match, TRBD2 (6 bases). V was trimmed by 1 base and J by 3 bases, leaving 20 bases between them. The CDR3 runs to 18 residues. Germline CDR1 is SGHDT and CDR2 is YYEEEE. CDR3 residues: CASSLRDLAGRSYNEQFF. The CDR3 DNA is TGTGCCAGCAGCTTGAGGGATCTCGCGGGGCGAAGCTACAATGAGCAGTTCTTC.

The chain has TRBV5-1 and TRBJ2-2, with no clear D. This CDR3 has 14 residues. V was clipped by 2 bases and J by 1 base, with 6 bases between them. Germline values: CDR1 SGHRS, CDR2 YFSETQ. The CDR3 region is CASSFKWNTGELFF. CDR3 DNA sequence: TGCGCCAGCAGCTTCAAGTGGAACACCGGGGAGCTGTTTTTT. The variable domain in full, completed from reference TRBV5-1 and TRBJ2-2, reads KAGVTQTPRYLIKTRGQQVTLSCSPISGHRSVSWYQQTPGQGLQFLFEYFSETQRNKGNFPGRFSGRQFSNSRSEMNVSTLELGDSALYLCASSFKWNTGELFFGEGSRLTVL.

This clonotype appeared a few times. The gene calls are TRBV6-5 and TRBJ2-2, with D unresolved. Germline V gene lookup returns CDR1 MNHEY and CDR2 SVGAGI. V was shortened by 2 bases and J by 7 bases, with 8 bases between the two germline ends. The CDR3 totals 13 residues. In nucleotides, the CDR3 is TGTGCCAGCAGTTACGGCTTTCGCGGGGAGCTGTTTTTT. It yields the protein CASSYGFRGELFF.